This T cell receptor beta chain was captured in a study of T cell responses to AZD1222 COVID-19 vaccine. Study-level results: Donors in the cohort were predominantly white British and more often female, and clonal diversity was possibly underestimated.

This clone was found once. Antigen: not known. Only in-frame clones appear in the TCRdb table, and some are missing; sequencing was by immunoSEQ multiplex PCR. This sample has around 100,000 clones, with around 89% found just once. V lost 5 bases to trimming and J lost 1 base, with 8 bases between them. The CDR3 is 13 amino acids. Germline V lookup: CDR1 SGHTA, CDR2 FQGNSA. The chain recombines TRBV7-2 with TRBJ1-1; perhaps TRBD1 as D (5 bases). The starting material was peripheral blood, obtained on day 0 of AZD1222 vaccination. This sequence was found in an adult in good health. CDR3 bases: TGTGCCAGCAGCCAGACAGAGAACACTGAAGCTTTCTTT. Translated, it gives CASSQTENTEAFF.